This TCR beta chain was captured in a study of T cells after yellow fever vaccination. Study background: Staining for CD3, CD45RA, CCR7 and CD95 enabled sorting of EM, EMRA, CM and Tscm memory subsets. Fractions of limited cellularity were prepared by means of SMART-Seq v4 Ultra Low Input. Study-level results: Booster samples showed a return of most primary-vaccination clones (around 95% CD4, about 85% CD8). FACS-sorted repertoires could contain abundant clonotypes contaminating from the bulk population.

One entry per CDR3 protein, called by TCRdb with MiXCR from the 5' RACE reads. The sample consists of tens of thousands of distinct CDR3 sequences, approximately 6% of them appearing once. In its sample, this clonotype was seen many times. Trimming shortened V by 2 bases and J by 0 bases, and 11 bases separated the two germline ends. CDR3 length: 16 amino acids. Germline V CDR1 and CDR2: LGHNA, YSLEER. This receptor was obtained from a young man who received the YFV17D yellow fever vaccine. V usage is TRBV4-3 and J usage is TRBJ2-1; D may match TRBD1 or TRBD2 (5 bases each). This specimen consisted of PBMCs, either bulk or a sorted T-cell subset (CD4+, CD8+, memory, or dextramer-sorted; not recorded which), obtained on the day of the yellow fever booster vaccination. CDR3 in amino acids: CASSQLRDVSYNEQFF. The CDR3 region has the DNA TGCGCCAGCAGCCAACTCCGGGACGTCTCCTACAATGAGCAGTTCTTC.